The 11 T cell receptor beta chains listed next were all sequenced from one sample in a study of blood T cell repertoires in COVID-19. Produced via immunoSEQ multiplex PCR; TCRdb's table is partial and in-frame only. In the table there are around 280,000 clones, roughly 86% of which are singletons. The sample taken for sequencing was peripheral blood. The receptor set was obtained from a woman in her 30s with COVID-19, enrolled during active disease.

V is TRBV27 and J is TRBJ1-1; possibly TRBD1 for D (5 bases). The CDR3 has 13 amino acids. The V and J ends lost 7 bases and 1 base respectively, with 10 bases between them. The germline CDR1 and CDR2 sequences are MNHEY and SMNVEV (reference sequence). CDR3 bases: TGTGCCAGCAACTCGCAGGGGAACACTGAAGCTTTCTTT. Translation gives CASNSQGNTEAFF.

This rearrangement joins TRBV19 to TRBJ1-2, with 7 bases fitting TRBD1. Germline V gives CDR1 LNHDA, CDR2 SQIVND (reference sequence). The J segment lost 5 bases and the V segment lost 8 bases, leaving 8 bases of the junction unmatched. The CDR3 covers 13 residues. The CDR3 spells CASSNRGLYGYTF. CDR3 nucleotides: TGTGCCAGTTCTAACAGGGGTCTTTATGGCTACACCTTC.

The V call is TRBV19, the J call TRBJ2-1, with 9 bases lining up with TRBD1. The CDR3 loop spans 15 amino acids. V lost 4 bases, J lost 8 bases, and 9 bases stayed unmatched. CDR1 and CDR2 (germline): LNHDA, SQIVND (reference sequence). The CDR3 nucleotides are TGTGCCAGTAGTACCCTCCCGGGACAGGGTCATGAGCAGTTCTTC. It encodes CASSTLPGQGHEQFF. Together with reference TRBV19 and TRBJ2-1, the CDR3 gives the full variable domain: DGGITQSPKYLFRKEGQNVTLSCEQNLNHDAMYWYRQDPGQGLRLIYYSQIVNDFQKGDIAEGYSVSREKKESFPLTVTSAQKNPTAFYLCASSTLPGQGHEQFFGPGTRLTVL.

The chain uses TRBV28 and TRBJ1-1; D perhaps matches TRBD1 (5 bases). V shed 7 bases and J shed 3 bases, with 12 bases lying between them. This CDR3 is built from 13 residues. Germline loops: CDR1 MDHEN, CDR2 SYDVKM. CDR3 amino acids: CASNSGLHTEAFF. The DNA for the CDR3 is TGTGCCAGCAATTCAGGGTTACACACTGAAGCTTTCTTT.

The rearrangement links TRBV6-5 to TRBJ1-2, with D possibly matching TRBD1 (5 bases). CDR1 is MNHEY, CDR2 SVGAGI, per germline. The V gene lost 2 bases and the J gene lost 3 bases, with 7 bases spanning the gap. The CDR3 loop spans 13 amino acids. Here the CDR3 DNA reads TGTGCCAGCAGTTACGACAGCCACTATGGCTACACCTTC. Translated: CASSYDSHYGYTF.

This chain connects TRBV24-1 to TRBJ2-7; the match to TRBD1 covers 9 bases. The CDR3 is made up of 15 amino acids. Germline V gives CDR1 KGHDR, CDR2 SFDVKD. The ends lost 10 bases at V and 3 bases at J; junction bases unmatched: 12. Here the CDR3 reads CATSRGQGTNYEQYF. CDR3 DNA: TGTGCCACTTCCCGTGGACAGGGGACTAACTACGAGCAGTACTTC.

The CDR3 spells CASSLAGPGDGYTF. The CDR3 coding sequence is TGCGCCAGCAGCTTGGCCGGCCCCGGGGATGGCTACACCTTC. V is TRBV5-1 and J is TRBJ1-2; D not certain. V lost 0 bases and J 6 bases, leaving 12 bases between the germline ends. Germline V CDR1 and CDR2: SGHRS, YFSETQ. There are 14 residues in the CDR3.

This clone came up once. Since the CDR3 does not end with the conserved phenylalanine or tryptophan, this likely comes from a read error. Because the CDR3's place on the DNA is in doubt, the DNA is left out and the CDR3 is given as listed by TCRdb. The chain couples TRBV11-2 to TRBJ1-3; the table names TRBD1, a call not compared with the DNA. The CDR3 spans 11 residues, counting both ends. CDR1 and CDR2 from the germline V gene are SGHAT and FQNNGV. The CDR3 region is CASSLERDRID.

CDR3: CASSPDRFYGYTF. The CDR3 DNA follows: TGTGCCAGCTCACCAGACAGATTCTATGGCTACACCTTC. The V and J genes are TRBV18 and TRBJ1-2; TRBD1 might be the D (5 bases). The CDR3 covers 13 residues. V was pared by 2 bases and J by 4 bases, with 8 bases between. CDR1 is KGHSH, CDR2 LQKENI, per germline.

The chain uses TRBV27 and TRBJ1-2; D possibly corresponds to TRBD1 (6 bases). This CDR3 is built from 14 residues. Between the trimmed V and J ends, which lost 3 bases and 8 bases, there was a span of 16 bases. Germline V gives CDR1 MNHEY, CDR2 SMNVEV (reference sequence). The CDR3 is CASSLEAGARGYTF. The CDR3 nucleotides are TGTGCCAGCAGTTTGGAGGCAGGGGCGAGGGGCTACACCTTC.

The rearrangement links TRBV19 to TRBJ1-5, with no clear D. Germline V gene sequence: CDR1 LNHDA, CDR2 SQIVND (reference sequence). This CDR3 contains 12 residues. V lost 1 base to trimming and J lost 10 bases, with 8 bases between them. CDR3 nucleotide sequence: TGTGCCAGTAGTATAGGTCAGATTCCCCAGCATTTT. It codes for CASSIGQIPQHF.